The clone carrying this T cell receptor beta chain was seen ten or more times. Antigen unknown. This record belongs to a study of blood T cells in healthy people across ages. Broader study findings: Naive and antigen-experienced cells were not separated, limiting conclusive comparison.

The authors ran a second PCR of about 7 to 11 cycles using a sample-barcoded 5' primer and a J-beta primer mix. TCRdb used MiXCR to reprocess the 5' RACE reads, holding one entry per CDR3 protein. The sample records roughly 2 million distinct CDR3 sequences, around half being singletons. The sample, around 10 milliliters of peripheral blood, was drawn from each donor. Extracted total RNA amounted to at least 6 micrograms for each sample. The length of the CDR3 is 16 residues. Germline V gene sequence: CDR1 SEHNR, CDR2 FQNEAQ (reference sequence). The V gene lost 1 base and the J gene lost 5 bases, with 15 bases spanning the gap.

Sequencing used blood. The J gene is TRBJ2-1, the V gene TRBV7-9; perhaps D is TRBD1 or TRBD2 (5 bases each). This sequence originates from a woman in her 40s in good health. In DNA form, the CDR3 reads TGTGCCAGCAGCTTAGGACGGGGCAGCCGAGACAATGAGCAGTTCTTC. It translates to CASSLGRGSRDNEQFF.